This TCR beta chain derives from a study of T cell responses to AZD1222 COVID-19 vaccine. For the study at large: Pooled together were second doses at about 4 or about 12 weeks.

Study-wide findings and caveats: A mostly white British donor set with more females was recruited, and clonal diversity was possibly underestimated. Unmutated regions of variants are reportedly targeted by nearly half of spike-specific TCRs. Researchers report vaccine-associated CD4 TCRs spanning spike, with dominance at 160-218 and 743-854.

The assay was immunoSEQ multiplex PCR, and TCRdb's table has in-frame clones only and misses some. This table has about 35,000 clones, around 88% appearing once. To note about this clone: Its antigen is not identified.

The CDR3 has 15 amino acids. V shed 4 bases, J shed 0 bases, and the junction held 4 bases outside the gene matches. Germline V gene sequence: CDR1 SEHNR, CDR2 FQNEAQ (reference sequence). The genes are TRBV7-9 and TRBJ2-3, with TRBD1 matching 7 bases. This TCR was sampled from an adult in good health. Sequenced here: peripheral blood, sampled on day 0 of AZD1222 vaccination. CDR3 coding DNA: TGTGCCAGCAGCTCCCTGGACAGGAGCACAGATACGCAGTATTTT. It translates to CASSSLDRSTDTQYF.